This TCR beta chain was identified during a study of blood T cell repertoires in COVID-19. The data were produced by immunoSEQ multiplex PCR, yet TCRdb's version contains in-frame clones alone and is incomplete. Here the sample spans around 120,000 clones, about four fifths being singletons. The sequenced sample was peripheral blood. The source is a man in his 70s with acute or convalescent COVID-19.

CDR3 nucleotides: TGCGCCAGCAGCCAGGTGGGACAGGTGAACACTGAAGCTTTCTTT. Translated, it gives CASSQVGQVNTEAFF. V is TRBV4-1 and J is TRBJ1-1; 8 nucleotides match TRBD1. Losses at the gene ends were 3 bases for V and 0 bases for J; bases not matched to a gene: 3. Germline V CDR1 and CDR2: MGHRA, YSYEKL. The CDR3 runs 15 residues.